The rows below give T cell receptor beta chains drawn from one sample of a study of blood T cell repertoires in COVID-19. The data were produced by immunoSEQ multiplex PCR, yet TCRdb's version contains in-frame clones alone and is incomplete. Here the sample spans about 200,000 clones, around 90% being singletons. The sequenced sample consisted of peripheral blood. All receptors come from a man aged 50 or older with acute or convalescent COVID-19. Each CDR3 is given with its conserved first and last residue. Each record gives: CDR3 length, V gene, J gene, CDR3 protein.

>14|TRBV20-1|TRBJ2-4
CSASRGKAKNIQYF
>15|TRBV19|TRBJ1-1
CASSTDARINTEAFF
>13|TRBV6-5|TRBJ1-2
CASSGDTNYGYTF
>14|TRBV30|TRBJ2-3
CAWSLDLTPDTQYF
>19|TRBV5-1|TRBJ2-2
CASSSPYGGGPTNTGELFF
>16|TRBV2|TRBJ2-2
CASSPRRLWDTGELFF
>12|TRBV2|TRBJ2-7
CASSGDSGEQYF
>14|TRBV5-4|TRBJ1-2
CASRDGQISYGYTF
>14|TRBV13|TRBJ2-1
CASSPRQGWNEQFF
>14|TRBV28|TRBJ2-5
CASSSAETGETQYF
>13|TRBV12-3/TRBV12-4|TRBJ1-1
CASSFGGRTEAFF
>17|TRBV29-1|TRBJ2-1
CSGIRPSSGRGNNEQFF
>15|TRBV7-3|TRBJ2-1
CASSLSTSSYNEQFF
>14|TRBV2|TRBJ1-4
CASRGQGTNEKLFF
>14|TRBV28|TRBJ1-1
CASNLDSMNTEAFF
>18|TRBV14|TRBJ2-3
CASSQTPPGGEGTDTQYF
>13|TRBV3-1/TRBV3-2|TRBJ1-1
CASRIAMNTEAFF
>15|TRBV24-1|TRBJ2-5
CATSDHRVLQETQYF
>17|TRBV7-9|TRBJ2-1
CASSSPTLAGGYNEQFF
>13|TRBV28|TRBJ1-5
CASSLGGVRPQHF
>14|TRBV18|TRBJ1-4
CASSPGRGREKLFF
>14|TRBV30|TRBJ2-7
CARSGTGSTYEQYF
>14|TRBV18|TRBJ1-6
CASSLDRAETPLHF
>13|TRBV6-1|TRBJ1-1
CASSEAGTGVAFF
>13|TRBV28|TRBJ1-4
CASSGQGGEKLFF
>16|TRBV15|TRBJ1-6
CATSRTPTGPNSPLHF
>13|TRBV27|TRBJ1-1
CASSRQGGTEAFF
>14|TRBV19|TRBJ2-2
CASTTGDSTGELFF
>16|TRBV7-2|TRBJ2-3
CASSLDVASGSDTQYF
>18|TRBV4-3|TRBJ1-5
CASSLTYTGVRSNQPQHF
>16|TRBV14|TRBJ1-6
CASSQDAGGYNSPLHF
>14|TRBV5-1|TRBJ1-4
CASSMGTGDEKLFF
>15|TRBV12-2|TRBJ1-2
CASRLAQQGIDGYTF
>16|TRBV2|TRBJ2-7
CASRGGGGGTSYEQYF
>16|TRBV7-6|TRBJ2-3
CASSLMAGVGPDTQYF
>16|TRBV7-2|TRBJ2-7
CASSLRTGDSSYEQYF
>18|TRBV29-1|TRBJ2-3
CSVEDLPSGGTYQDTQYF
>15|TRBV7-9|TRBJ2-1
CASRFSLGPYNEQFF
>14|TRBV6-2/TRBV6-3|TRBJ2-3
CASSYRELGDTQYF
>18|TRBV19|TRBJ1-1
CASSITPGQGSMYAEAFF
>13|TRBV6-5|TRBJ2-7
CASSYTGAYEQYF
>13|TRBV28|TRBJ1-5
CASSLRGIPPQHF
>15|TRBV19|TRBJ1-4
CASSPGGAANEKLFF
>13|TRBV30|TRBJ1-5
CAWSAPPDQPQHF
>15|TRBV7-2|TRBJ2-4
CASKKTDLAKNIQYF
>15|TRBV5-1|TRBJ2-1
CASSSLAGGSNEQFF
>17|TRBV3-1/TRBV3-2|TRBJ2-3
CASSLRRTSGRPDTQYF
>15|TRBV6-5|TRBJ2-2
CASSYSGQGDGELFF
>13|TRBV19|TRBJ2-5
CASSTTSVETQYF
>15|TRBV19|TRBJ1-3
CASSGLRFSGNTIYF
>15|TRBV7-2|TRBJ2-3
CASSEMSGSRGTQYF
>16|TRBV4-3|TRBJ1-2
CASSQVGQGHFYGYTF
>15|TRBV7-2|TRBJ2-7
CASSQTLAGGYEQYF
>14|TRBV10-3|TRBJ1-5
CAISEVTGGQPQHF